These T cell receptor beta chains were read from a single sample in a study of CD4+ T cells in melanoma. The data were produced by immunoSEQ multiplex PCR, yet TCRdb's version contains in-frame clones alone and is incomplete. The table shows more than 110,000 clones, with around 90% occurring only once. These receptors were obtained from a human donor with melanoma. CDR3s leave out the opening cysteine and the closing phenylalanine or tryptophan. Each record gives: CDR3 length, V gene, J gene, CDR3 protein.

length: 11; V: TRBV28; J: TRBJ1-1; CDR3: ASSKRGQGEAF
length: 14; V: TRBV5-4; J: TRBJ1-1; CDR3: ASSRGKGSMNTEAF
length: 14; V: TRBV4-1; J: TRBJ1-2; CDR3: ASSQDQTGANYGYT
length: 13; V: TRBV5-4; J: TRBJ1-2; CDR3: ASSLLVRANYGYT
length: 16; V: TRBV4-1; J: TRBJ1-1; CDR3: ASSQLAGRTGGDSGAF
length: 14; V: TRBV12-5; J: TRBJ2-4; CDR3: ASGLGRSVGQNIQY
length: 9; V: TRBV25-1; J: TRBJ2-2; CDR3: ASRRDGELF
length: 12; V: TRBV14; J: TRBJ2-2; CDR3: ASSLYPNTGELF
length: 13; V: TRBV19; J: TRBJ1-5; CDR3: ASSTGSGGNQPQH
length: 12; V: TRBV11-1; J: TRBJ1-6; CDR3: ASSFGTVNSPLH
length: 13; V: TRBV5-1; J: TRBJ2-1; CDR3: ASSLVNSAYNEQF
length: 12; V: TRBV10-3; J: TRBJ1-2; CDR3: ATMTGANHYGYT
length: 11; V: TRBV28; J: TRBJ2-3; CDR3: ASSSSGADTQY
length: 12; V: TRBV11-2; J: TRBJ2-7; CDR3: ASSLGWGDWEQY
length: 9; V: TRBV7-6; J: TRBJ2-1; CDR3: ASSLAHEQF
length: 11; V: TRBV7-2; J: TRBJ2-7; CDR3: ASSIRKSYEQY
length: 9; V: TRBV20-1; J: TRBJ2-2; CDR3: SARNTGELF
length: 14; V: TRBV2; J: TRBJ2-4; CDR3: ASSGGTTGPGAIQY
length: 12; V: TRBV15; J: TRBJ2-7; CDR3: ATSRVGVAGGQY
length: 14; V: TRBV7-9; J: TRBJ1-1; CDR3: ASSSQGGFRTTEAF
length: 11; V: TRBV6-5; J: TRBJ2-3; CDR3: ASSSLLLDTQY
length: 12; V: TRBV5-5; J: TRBJ1-5; CDR3: ASSYGDRGRPQH
length: 14; V: TRBV5-1; J: TRBJ1-2; CDR3: ASSFLAGTGGVGYT
length: 17; V: TRBV13; J: TRBJ2-7; CDR3: ASSLGLGRATGWKNEQY
length: 11; V: TRBV30; J: TRBJ1-5; CDR3: AWRAGMNQPQH
length: 12; V: TRBV18; J: TRBJ2-7; CDR3: ASSPPRQGYEQY
length: 11; V: TRBV7-6; J: TRBJ2-5; CDR3: ASSLGRAETQY
length: 12; V: TRBV7-9; J: TRBJ1-4; CDR3: ASSSPKWDEKLF
length: 13; V: TRBV6-5; J: TRBJ2-1; CDR3: ASSYRGQGHTEQF
length: 14; V: TRBV6-1; J: TRBJ1-5; CDR3: ASSGTGAFGGQPQH
length: 12; V: TRBV2; J: TRBJ2-7; CDR3: ASKRRGLDYEQY
length: 15; V: TRBV5-5; J: TRBJ2-1; CDR3: ASTLTGFATSQGEQF
length: 14; V: TRBV9; J: TRBJ2-5; CDR3: ASSVGWRGGQKTQY
length: 14; V: TRBV9; J: TRBJ1-3; CDR3: ASSVSLGQSGNTIY
length: 13; V: TRBV6-1; J: TRBJ1-2; CDR3: ASRGVPGQAYGYT
length: 12; V: TRBV6-5; J: TRBJ2-4; CDR3: ASRRTGDVNIQY
length: 13; V: TRBV6-5; J: TRBJ1-1; CDR3: ASSRSHLSGTEAF
length: 11; V: TRBV6-6; J: TRBJ2-6; CDR3: ASQKSGANVLT
length: 10; V: TRBV9; J: TRBJ2-3; CDR3: ASSLHEDTQY
length: 11; V: TRBV27; J: TRBJ2-1; CDR3: ATRTGAYNEQF
length: 11; V: TRBV18; J: TRBJ1-1; CDR3: ASSPRGDFEAF